Reported below is one TCR beta chain. Antigen: not known. The data were obtained in a study of T cell responses to AZD1222 COVID-19 vaccine. Study-level points and caveats: Dominant at 160-218 and 743-854, vaccine-associated CD4 TCRs also spanned spike. Without day 14 samples, only post-peak T cell repertoires were studied.

Libraries were prepared by immunoSEQ multiplex PCR; TCRdb keeps only in-frame clonotypes and omits some of them. The sample shows tens of thousands of clones, around 90% of them seen only once. Trimming left V 6 bases short and J 7 bases short, with 13 bases between. CDR3 size: 13 residues. Germline V lookup: CDR1 LNHDA, CDR2 SQIVND (reference sequence). This specimen was peripheral blood, taken on day 0 of AZD1222 vaccination. V gene TRBV19 combines with J gene TRBJ1-5; D call uncertain. The origin of this receptor is an adult in good health. The CDR3 reads CASRRRSGQPQHF. The CDR3 DNA follows: TGTGCCAGTAGACGGCGGAGCGGACAGCCCCAGCATTTT.